This T cell receptor (beta chain) was obtained from a study of cytomegalovirus exposure and HLA in healthy donors. General study findings and limits: The investigators catalogued about 170 TCR beta chains as cytomegalovirus-associated. Reportedly, TCR beta sequences accurately predicted HLA-A and HLA-B alleles in most subjects.

V gave up 0 bases and J gave up 4 bases, with 3 bases separating them. From germline, CDR1 is LNHDA and CDR2 SQIVND (reference sequence). This CDR3 comprises 12 residues. In regard to this clone: What it recognizes is unknown.

The PCR was carried out with 60 Vbeta primers and 13 Jbeta primers. TCRdb keeps only in-frame clones here, not all; method: immunoSEQ multiplex PCR. The sample includes some 180,000 clones, roughly 13% of them seen just once. The receptor comes from a man aged 50 or older in good health and CMV-seropositive. Sequenced: PBMCs. The chain links TRBV19 to TRBJ2-5; D remains unclear. CDR3 nucleotides: TGTGCCAGTAGTATAGATCGAGAGACCCAGTACTTC. Its translation: CASSIDRETQYF.